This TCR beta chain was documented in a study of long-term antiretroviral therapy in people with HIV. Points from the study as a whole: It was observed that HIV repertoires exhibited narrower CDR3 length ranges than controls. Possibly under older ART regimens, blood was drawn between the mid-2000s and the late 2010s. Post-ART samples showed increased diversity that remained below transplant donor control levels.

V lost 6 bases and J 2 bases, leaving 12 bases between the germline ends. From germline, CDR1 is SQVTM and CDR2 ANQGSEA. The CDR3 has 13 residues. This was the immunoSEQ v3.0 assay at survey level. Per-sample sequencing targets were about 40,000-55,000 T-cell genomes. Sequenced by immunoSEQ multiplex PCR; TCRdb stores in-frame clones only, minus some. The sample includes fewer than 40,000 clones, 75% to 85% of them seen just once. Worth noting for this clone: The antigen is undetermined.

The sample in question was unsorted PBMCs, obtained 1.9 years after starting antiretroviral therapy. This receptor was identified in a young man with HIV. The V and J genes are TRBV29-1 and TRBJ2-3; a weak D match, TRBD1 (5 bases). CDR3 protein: CSVTAQTTDTQYF. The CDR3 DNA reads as TGCAGCGTGACAGCCCAAACCACAGATACGCAGTATTTT.